The present T cell receptor beta chain was sequenced within a study of CD8 T cells in ankylosing spondylitis. Germline-derived CDR1 and CDR2 are LGHNA and YNFKEQ. J gave up 5 bases and V 1 base, and 14 bases lay outside the gene matches. This CDR3 spans 17 amino acids. TCRdb passed the 5' RACE reads through MiXCR, listing each CDR3 protein once. The profile shows a few hundred thousand distinct CDR3 sequences, 15% to 20% of them singletons. This clonotype was seen a few times. The antigen remains unidentified. Whole-study results and caveats: Disease-linked clones were reportedly significantly enriched in matched ankylosing spondylitis synovial fluid.

The chain is built from TRBV4-2 and TRBJ2-7; 7 bases map to TRBD2. The TCR was taken from a male donor with ankylosing spondylitis or in good health (not recorded which). Input material: blood, either unsorted or a sorted T cell fraction (not recorded which). The CDR3 region is CASSQVVYGEGFDEQYF. CDR3 DNA: TGTGCCAGCAGCCAAGTTGTTTACGGGGAGGGCTTTGACGAGCAGTACTTC.